This TCR beta chain appears in the sequencing data of a study of cytomegalovirus exposure and HLA in healthy donors (dated by TCRdb to about 2017). The study in broad terms: A later analysis indicated that the 90 to 150 validation repertoires were generated on the platform also employed for the 700 or so repertoires of the first cohort. The study aimed to test whether signatures of past pathogen exposure could be identified by cataloging public T cell receptors. In addition to the first cohort of 666 subjects, a separate validation cohort of around 110 different subjects was used. To predict cytomegalovirus infection status, the study brought together high-throughput TCR immunosequencing, statistical association of individual TCRs with disease status, and machine learning.

The junction shows trimming of 5 bases on V and 2 bases on J, plus 11 bases between the germline ends. CDR1 SEHNR and CDR2 FQNEAQ are derived from the germline V gene (reference sequence). Including the terminal cysteine and phenylalanine, the CDR3 comprises 14 residues. Only the CDR3 DNA is retained, 42 bases long and in frame from the first base. The donors were included in the validation cohort of approximately 130 subjects, a group kept apart from the roughly 730-subject first cohort. Remarks on this clone: There is no known antigen for this receptor. The sample holds no much larger clone one base away, and base qualities are not on file.

To prepare the library, the immunoSEQ multiplex PCR assay was applied. The authors' pipeline ran thus. A statistical classification framework was developed to diagnose cytomegalovirus status using the catalog of TCR beta chain sequences. TCRdb took this table from immuneACCESS and kept in-frame rearrangements with V and J called. Such tables lack part of the clones; where checked against another copy, unresolved V genes explain under half of the gap, and the rest is unexplained. D and trimming were read from the DNA, whereas the V and J calls and clone size are those reported in that table. The sample records 60,000 to 70,000 clones, over 90% of which are singletons. Jointly, the top ten make up roughly 5.2% of the sample. General study outcomes and caveats: In both the original and validation cohorts, the classifier was reported to diagnose cytomegalovirus status with high specificity and sensitivity. Most TCR sequences were seen in very few donors, while some public TCRs were found in many individuals. A later analysis lacked HLA typing for the validation cohort, so it scored co-occurrence in that cohort across all 120 or so repertoires. The authors suggested that the approach could potentially be generalized to other disease states and immunological phenotypes. Subsequent analysis determined that TCRs grouped into clusters in the first cohort also showed a tendency toward co-occurrence across the 130 or so validation repertoires, and 94% of cluster scores exceeded 0. The study gave a list of about 170 TCR beta chains associated with cytomegalovirus. In vitro tests confirmed that three of the cytomegalovirus-associated TCR beta chains recognize cytomegalovirus antigens.

The rearrangement combines TRBV7-9 with TRBJ2-3; no D segment can be confidently identified. Sequencing was done on a sample of PBMCs. The receptor's source is a man younger than 35 in good health and CMV-seropositive. CDR3 protein: CASSPRFDTDTQYF. The sequenced DNA: TGTGCCAGCAGCCCCCGGTTCGACACAGATACGCAGTATTTT.